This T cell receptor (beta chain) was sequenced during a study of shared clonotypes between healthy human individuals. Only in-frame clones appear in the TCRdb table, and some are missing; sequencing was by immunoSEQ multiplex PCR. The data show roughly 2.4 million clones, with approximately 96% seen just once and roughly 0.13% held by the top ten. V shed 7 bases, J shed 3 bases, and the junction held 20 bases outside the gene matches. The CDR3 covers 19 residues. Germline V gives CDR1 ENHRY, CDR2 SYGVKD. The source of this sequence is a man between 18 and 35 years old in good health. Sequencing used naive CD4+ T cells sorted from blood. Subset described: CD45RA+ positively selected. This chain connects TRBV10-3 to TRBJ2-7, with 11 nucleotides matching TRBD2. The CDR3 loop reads CAIKGPRQGTSGIVYEQYF. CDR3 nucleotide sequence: TGTGCCATCAAAGGCCCCCGACAGGGGACTAGCGGAATAGTCTACGAGCAGTACTTC.